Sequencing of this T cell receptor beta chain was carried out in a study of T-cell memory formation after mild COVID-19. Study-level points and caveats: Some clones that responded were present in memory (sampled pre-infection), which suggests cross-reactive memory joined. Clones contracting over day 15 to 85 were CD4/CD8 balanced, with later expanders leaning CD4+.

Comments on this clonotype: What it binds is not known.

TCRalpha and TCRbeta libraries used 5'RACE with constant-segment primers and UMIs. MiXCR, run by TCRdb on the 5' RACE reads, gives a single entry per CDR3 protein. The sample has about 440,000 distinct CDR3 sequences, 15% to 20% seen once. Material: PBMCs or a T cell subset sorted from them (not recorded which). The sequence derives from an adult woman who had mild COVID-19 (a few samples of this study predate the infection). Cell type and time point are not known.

The CDR3 reads CATSRELEQYEQYF. CDR3 bases: TGTGCCACCAGCAGAGAGTTGGAGCAGTACGAGCAGTACTTC. This chain connects TRBV15 to TRBJ2-7; D gene uncertain. The CDR3 is 14 amino acids. V was trimmed by 0 bases and J by 4 bases, leaving 10 bases between them. Germline loops: CDR1 LNHNV, CDR2 YYDKDF (reference sequence).